The 7 T cell receptor beta chains given below trace back to one sample, sequenced in a study of CD8+ T cells in alopecia areata. RNA was isolated and reverse transcribed to cDNA, the sequencing template. Using immunoSEQ multiplex PCR, the repertoire was profiled, and TCRdb retains in-frame clones only, with some absent. The sample lists more than 150,000 clones; 45% to 55% were seen once. The material sequenced was CD8+ T cells sorted from blood, taken at week 0. The receptors were sampled from a human donor with alopecia areata.

The chain joins TRBV7-2 to TRBJ1-2; perhaps TRBD1 as D (6 bases). The CDR3 covers 15 residues. The ends were cut back, 5 bases at V and 2 bases at J, with 15 bases in the middle. The V gene's germline CDR1 is SGHTA and CDR2 FQGNSA. The CDR3 region has the DNA TGTGCCAGCAGCCCAACAGGGATCATAAACTATGGCTACACCTTC. It is translated as CASSPTGIINYGYTF.

The chain recombines TRBV10-2 with TRBJ1-5; 8 bases are shared with TRBD1. Germline CDR1 reads WSHSY; CDR2 reads SAAADI. The CDR3 totals 12 residues. Germline trimming cut 9 bases from V and 7 bases from J; bases unmatched to any gene: 5. CDR3 residues: CASRGQGQPQHF. The CDR3 bases are TGCGCCAGTCGCGGACAGGGACAGCCCCAGCATTTT.

This clone showed up just a few times. V gene TRBV29-1 combines with J gene TRBJ2-7; D may be TRBD1 or TRBD2 (5 bases each). The length of the CDR3 is 13 residues. Germline V CDR1 and CDR2: SQVTM, ANQGSEA. Trimming took 5 bases from V and 0 from J, leaving 11 bases between them. DNA of the CDR3: TGCAGCGTTCGAAAGGGGAGCTCCTACGAGCAGTACTTC. Translation: CSVRKGSSYEQYF.

The chain is built from TRBV5-6 and TRBJ2-7, with no clear D. Germline values: CDR1 SGHDT, CDR2 YYEEEE. The CDR3 covers 14 residues. V was shortened by 2 bases and J by 3 bases, with 12 bases between the two germline ends. This CDR3 reads CASSFLTDFYEQYF. The DNA of the CDR3 is TGTGCCAGCAGCTTTCTAACAGATTTCTACGAGCAGTACTTC.

This chain connects TRBV7-8 to TRBJ1-2, with 8 bases lining up with TRBD1. Losses at the gene ends were 5 bases for V and 3 bases for J; bases not matched to a gene: 17. The CDR3 totals 18 residues. The germline gives CDR1 SGHVS, CDR2 FQNEAQ. CDR3 DNA sequence: TGTGCCAGCAGCCTCACGAGGGGACAGGAACAGACCTACTATGGCTACACCTTC. This sequence encodes CASSLTRGQEQTYYGYTF.

This sequence joins TRBV4-1 and TRBJ1-5, with unresolved D. Trimming stripped 1 base from V and 1 base from J, with 8 bases between. Germline lookup yields CDR1 MGHRA and CDR2 YSYEKL. The CDR3 has 15 residues. In nucleotides, the CDR3 is TGCGCCAGCAGCCAAGCCCTAGCGAGCAATCAGCCCCAGCATTTT. Amino acid sequence: CASSQALASNQPQHF.

In DNA form, the CDR3 reads TGTGCCAGTAGTCCTAGGTTAGGCGGGGGCTCCTACAATGAGCAGTTCTTC. This codes for CASSPRLGGGSYNEQFF. The V call is TRBV19, the J call TRBJ2-1; 7 bases are a match to TRBD2. CDR1 and CDR2 from the germline V gene are LNHDA and SQIVND (reference sequence). With 5 bases clipped from V and 0 bases from J, the junction kept 10 bases outside the gene matches. The CDR3 runs 17 residues. The full variable domain, completed using reference TRBV19 and TRBJ2-1, is DGGITQSPKYLFRKEGQNVTLSCEQNLNHDAMYWYRQDPGQGLRLIYYSQIVNDFQKGDIAEGYSVSREKKESFPLTVTSAQKNPTAFYLCASSPRLGGGSYNEQFFGPGTRLTVL.